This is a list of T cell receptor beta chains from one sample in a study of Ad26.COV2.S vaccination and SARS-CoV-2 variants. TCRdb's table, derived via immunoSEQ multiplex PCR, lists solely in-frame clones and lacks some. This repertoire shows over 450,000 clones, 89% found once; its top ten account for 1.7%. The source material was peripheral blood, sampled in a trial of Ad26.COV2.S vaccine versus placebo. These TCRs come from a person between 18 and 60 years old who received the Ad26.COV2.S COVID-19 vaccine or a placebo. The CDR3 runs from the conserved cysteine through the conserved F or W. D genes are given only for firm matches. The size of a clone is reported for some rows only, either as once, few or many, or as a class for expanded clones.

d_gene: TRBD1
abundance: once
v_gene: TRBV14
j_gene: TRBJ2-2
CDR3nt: TGTGCCAGCAGGTCCGGGACAGGGGTTTATGACGGGGAGCTGTTTTTT
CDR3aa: CASRSGTGVYDGELFF

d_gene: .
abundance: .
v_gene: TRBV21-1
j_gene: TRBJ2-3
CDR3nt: TGTGCCAGCAGCAGAAACTCCTCTAGCACAGATACGCAGTATTTT
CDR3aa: CASSRNSSSTDTQYF

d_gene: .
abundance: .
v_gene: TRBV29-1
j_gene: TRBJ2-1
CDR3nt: TGCAGCGTTGAAATTGATGGACCGAGCTCCTACAATGAGCAGTTCTTC
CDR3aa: CSVEIDGPSSYNEQFF

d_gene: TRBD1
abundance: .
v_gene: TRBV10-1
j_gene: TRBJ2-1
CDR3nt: TGCGCCACCCAAAGACAGGGAGTAAATGAGCAGTTCTTC
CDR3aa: CATQRQGVNEQFF

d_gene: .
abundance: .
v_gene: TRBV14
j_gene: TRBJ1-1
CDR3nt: TGTGCCAGCAGCCAAGATCCTGGCTTGGGGGACACTGAAGCTTTCTTT
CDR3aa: CASSQDPGLGDTEAFF

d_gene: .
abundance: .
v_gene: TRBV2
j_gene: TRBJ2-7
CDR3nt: TGTGCCAGCAGGACGGGGACCGGTTACTACGAGCAGTACTTC
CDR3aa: CASRTGTGYYEQYF

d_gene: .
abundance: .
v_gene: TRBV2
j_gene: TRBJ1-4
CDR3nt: TGTGCCAGCAGAGCCGGGGAAACTAATGAAAAACTGTTTTTT
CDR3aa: CASRAGETNEKLFF

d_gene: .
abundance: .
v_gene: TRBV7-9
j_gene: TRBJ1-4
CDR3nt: TGTGCCAGCAGCTTAGGGTGGCTCCTAGGAAGAGAAAAACTGTTTTTT
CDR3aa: CASSLGWLLGREKLFF

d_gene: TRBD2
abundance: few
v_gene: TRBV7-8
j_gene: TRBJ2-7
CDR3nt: TGTGCCAGCAGCACGAGGACTAGCGGGATCGACGAGCAGTACTTC
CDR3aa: CASSTRTSGIDEQYF

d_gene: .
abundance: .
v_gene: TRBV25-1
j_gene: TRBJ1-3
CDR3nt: TGTGCCAGCAGTGAATATAACTCTGGAAACACCATATATTTT
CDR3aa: CASSEYNSGNTIYF

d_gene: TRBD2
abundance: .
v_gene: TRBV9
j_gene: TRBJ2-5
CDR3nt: TGTGCCAGCAGCGTAGCAGGGAGCGCGGGAGGGCTGCAGACCCAGTACTTC
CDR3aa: CASSVAGSAGGLQTQYF

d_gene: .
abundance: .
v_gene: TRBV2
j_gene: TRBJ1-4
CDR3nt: TGTGCCCACTCCCGGGGGACCTCTAATGAAAAACTGTTTTTT
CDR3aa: CAHSRGTSNEKLFF

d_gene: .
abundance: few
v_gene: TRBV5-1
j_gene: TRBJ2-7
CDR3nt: TGCGCCAGCAGCTTCGTGGGGCGATCCTACGAGCAGTACTTC
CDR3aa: CASSFVGRSYEQYF

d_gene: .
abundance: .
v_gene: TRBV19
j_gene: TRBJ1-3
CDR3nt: TGTGCCAGTAGTACACAGGGTACCGGATTAAACACCATATATTTT
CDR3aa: CASSTQGTGLNTIYF

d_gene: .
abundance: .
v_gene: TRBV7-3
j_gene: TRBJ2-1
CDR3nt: TGTGCCAGCAGCTTAATCGGCGCCAATGAGCAGTTCTTC
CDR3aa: CASSLIGANEQFF

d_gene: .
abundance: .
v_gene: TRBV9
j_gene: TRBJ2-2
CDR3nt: TGTGCCAGCAGCGTAGACTACCTTGGGGAGCTGTTTTTT
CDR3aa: CASSVDYLGELFF